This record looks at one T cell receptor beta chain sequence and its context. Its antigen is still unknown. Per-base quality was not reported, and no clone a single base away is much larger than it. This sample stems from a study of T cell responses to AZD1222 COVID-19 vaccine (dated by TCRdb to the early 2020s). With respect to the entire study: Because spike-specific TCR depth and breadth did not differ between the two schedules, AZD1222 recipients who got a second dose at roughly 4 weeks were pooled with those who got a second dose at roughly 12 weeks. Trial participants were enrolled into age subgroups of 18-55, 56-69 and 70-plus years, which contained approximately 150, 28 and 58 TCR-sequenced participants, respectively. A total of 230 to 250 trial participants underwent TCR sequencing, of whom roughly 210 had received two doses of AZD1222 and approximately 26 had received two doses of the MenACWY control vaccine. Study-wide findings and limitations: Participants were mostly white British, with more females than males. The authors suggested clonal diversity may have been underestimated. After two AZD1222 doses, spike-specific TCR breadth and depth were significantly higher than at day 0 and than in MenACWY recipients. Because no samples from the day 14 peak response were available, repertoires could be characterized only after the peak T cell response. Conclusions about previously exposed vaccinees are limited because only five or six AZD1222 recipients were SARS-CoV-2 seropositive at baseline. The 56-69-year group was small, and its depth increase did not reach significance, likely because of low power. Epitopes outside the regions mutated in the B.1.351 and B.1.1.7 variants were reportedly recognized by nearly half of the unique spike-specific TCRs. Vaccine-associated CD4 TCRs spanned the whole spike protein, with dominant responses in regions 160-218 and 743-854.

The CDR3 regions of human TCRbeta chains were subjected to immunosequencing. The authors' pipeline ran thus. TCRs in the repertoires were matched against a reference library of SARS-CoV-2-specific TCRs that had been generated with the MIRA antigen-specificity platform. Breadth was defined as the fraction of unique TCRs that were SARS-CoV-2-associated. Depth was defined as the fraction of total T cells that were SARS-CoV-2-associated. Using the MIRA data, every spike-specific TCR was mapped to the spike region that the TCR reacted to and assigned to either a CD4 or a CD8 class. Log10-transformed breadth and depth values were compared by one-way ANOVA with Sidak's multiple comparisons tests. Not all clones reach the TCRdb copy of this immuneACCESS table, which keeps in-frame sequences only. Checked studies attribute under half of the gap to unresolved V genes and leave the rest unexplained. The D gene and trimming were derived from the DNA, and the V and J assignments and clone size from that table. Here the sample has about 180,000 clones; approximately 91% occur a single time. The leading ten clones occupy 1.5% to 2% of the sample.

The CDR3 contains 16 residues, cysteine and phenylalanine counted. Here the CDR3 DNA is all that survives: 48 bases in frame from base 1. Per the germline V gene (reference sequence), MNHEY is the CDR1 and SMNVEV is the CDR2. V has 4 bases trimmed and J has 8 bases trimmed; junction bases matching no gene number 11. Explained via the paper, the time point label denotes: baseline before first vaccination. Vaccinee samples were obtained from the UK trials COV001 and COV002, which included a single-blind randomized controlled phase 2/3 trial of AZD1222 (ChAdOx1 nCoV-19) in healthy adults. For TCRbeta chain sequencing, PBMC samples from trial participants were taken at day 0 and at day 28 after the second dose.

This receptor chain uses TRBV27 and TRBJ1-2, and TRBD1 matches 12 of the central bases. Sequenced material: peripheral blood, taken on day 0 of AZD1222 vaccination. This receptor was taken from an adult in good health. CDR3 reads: CASSSSLGQGAQGYTF. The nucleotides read TGTGCCAGCAGTTCATCCCTGGGACAGGGGGCGCAGGGCTACACCTTC.